A selection of T cell receptor beta chains follows, all from one sample in a study of OX40 agonist ivuxolimab in advanced cancers. This table comes from immunoSEQ multiplex PCR, and its TCRdb copy is limited to in-frame clones, with some not included. In the table there are about 76,000 clones, 65% to 90% of which are singletons. This material consisted of CD4+ or CD8+ T cells sorted from blood, taken in a trial of the OX40 agonist ivuxolimab. The receptors were sampled from an adult with an advanced solid tumor such as melanoma, head and neck, liver or kidney cancer. The CDR3 runs from the conserved cysteine through the conserved F or W. The D gene is left open where the match is weak. A clone size is listed for some rows: how often the clone was seen (once, few, many), or a class if it is expanded.

cdr3_length j_call v_call clone_size d_call cdr3_nt cdr3_aa
15 TRBJ2-2 TRBV7-3 NA NA TGTGCCAGCAGCTCCGGGACCTCGAACACCGGGGAGCTGTTTTTT CASSSGTSNTGELFF
14 TRBJ1-1 TRBV7-2 NA TRBD1 TGTGCCAGCAGCACAGGGGGTTCGGACACTGAAGCTTTCTTT CASSTGGSDTEAFF
13 TRBJ2-1 TRBV11-2 few NA TGTGCCAGCAGCTTAGAGGCTAGTCCCACGCAGTTCTTC CASSLEASPTQFF
16 TRBJ1-2 TRBV19 NA NA TGTGCCAGTAGTAGCGAGACAGTCCGAACTAACTATGGCTACACCTTC CASSSETVRTNYGYTF
14 TRBJ1-5 TRBV6-6 NA NA TGTGCCAGCAGGACTCAGGGTAGCAATCGGCCCCAGCATTTT CASRTQGSNRPQHF
14 TRBJ1-4 TRBV7-9 NA TRBD1 TGTGCCAGCAGCTCCGGGACAGGTGGAGAAAAACTGTTTTTT CASSSGTGGEKLFF
13 TRBJ1-5 TRBV6-5 NA NA TGTGCCAGCAGTTACGCCCTGAATCAGCCCCAGCATTTT CASSYALNQPQHF
15 TRBJ1-4 TRBV27 NA NA TGTGCCAGCAGTCTCGGCCGGGGGTGGACTGAAAAACTGTTTTTT CASSLGRGWTEKLFF
17 TRBJ2-6 TRBV5-6 NA NA TGTGCCAGCGAACAGCTCCGGGATTCCTCTGGGGCCAACGTCCTGACTTTC CASEQLRDSSGANVLTF
14 TRBJ2-2 TRBV7-3 NA TRBD2 TGTGCCAGCAGCTTACGACTAGCGGGAGGGGAGCTGTTTTTT CASSLRLAGGELFF
17 TRBJ2-3 TRBV19 medium-sized TRBD2 TGTGCCAGTAGCGAAAGGGCTGCTAGCGGGATTCAGGATACGCAGTATTTT CASSERAASGIQDTQYF
15 TRBJ2-1 TRBV15 NA NA TGTGCCACCAGCAGAGTGTTCATTAGGAGCAATGAGCAGTTCTTC CATSRVFIRSNEQFF
15 TRBJ2-1 TRBV27 NA NA TGTGCCAGCAGTTTGGGCGCCCGAGCCGGCAATGAGCAGTTCTTC CASSLGARAGNEQFF
16 TRBJ1-1 TRBV7-9 NA NA TGTGCCAGCAGCGTCGGGCAGGGGACCTTGAACACTGAAGCTTTCTTT CASSVGQGTLNTEAFF
16 TRBJ1-3 TRBV5-4 NA NA TGTGCCAGCAGCTTGTTGGGGGGATCCCCTGGAAACACCATATATTTT CASSLLGGSPGNTIYF
19 TRBJ1-4 TRBV10-2 NA NA TGCGCCAGCAGTGAGTCCCCTCCGAGACAAGGTGCAACTAATGAAAAACTGTTTTTT CASSESPPRQGATNEKLFF
13 TRBJ1-2 TRBV9 NA NA TGTGCCAGCAGCGACAGGGTGGCCTATGGCTACACCTTC CASSDRVAYGYTF
13 TRBJ1-2 TRBV7-8 NA NA TGTGCCAGCAGCTTGGGCAGGACGGTTGGCTACACCTTC CASSLGRTVGYTF
14 TRBJ1-5 TRBV4-3 NA NA TGCGCCAGCAGCCACAAAAGGAGCAATCAGCCCCAGCATTTT CASSHKRSNQPQHF
18 TRBJ1-4 TRBV5-5 NA TRBD1 TGTGCCAGCAGCTTTTCGGTGACAGGGGTTTCAACTAATGAAAAACTGTTTTTT CASSFSVTGVSTNEKLFF
17 TRBJ1-2 TRBV11-3 NA NA TGTGCCAGCAGCTCCTTCCCCACGTCAGGTATAGACTATGGCTACACCTTC CASSSFPTSGIDYGYTF
14 TRBJ1-2 TRBV19 once TRBD1 TGTGCCAGTAGTAGTACAGGGGAGGGCTATGGCTACACCTTC CASSSTGEGYGYTF
12 TRBJ2-7 TRBV30 NA NA TGTGCCCGGACTGTTAGCTCCTACGAGCAGTACTTC CARTVSSYEQYF
16 TRBJ2-7 TRBV11-3 NA NA TGTGCCAGCAGCTTACCGCTTCAGGGTGTCTCCTACGAGCAGTACTTC CASSLPLQGVSYEQYF
11 TRBJ2-4 TRBV6-6 NA NA TGTGCCAGCAGTTACGATCGGGACCTTAACTTC CASSYDRDLNF
17 TRBJ2-1 TRBV18 NA TRBD2 TGTGCCAGCTCCCCCTCGATGGCTAGCGGGTTAGGACAAGAGCAGTTCTTC CASSPSMASGLGQEQFF
15 TRBJ1-5 TRBV7-2 NA NA TGTGCCAGCAGCGTAGGATGGACAGGCAATCAGCCCCAGCATTTT CASSVGWTGNQPQHF
19 TRBJ2-5 TRBV19 NA TRBD2 TGTGCCAGTAGTACCTCCCGGACTAGCGGGGGCGCGTGGGGAGAGACCCAGTACTTC CASSTSRTSGGAWGETQYF
15 TRBJ2-1 TRBV6-1 NA NA TGTGCCAGCATCCTCTCTGGGACCAAGGGCAATGAGCAGTTCTTC CASILSGTKGNEQFF
14 TRBJ1-2 TRBV28 once NA TGTGCCAGCAGTTTGGCCAGGGTGGGTTATGGCTACACCTTC CASSLARVGYGYTF
12 TRBJ2-7 TRBV2 NA NA TGTGCCAGCAAGGAACAGACCTACGAGCAGTACTTC CASKEQTYEQYF
14 TRBJ1-1 TRBV13 NA NA TGTGCCAGCTTAAACCGGGACATGAACACTGAAGCTTTCTTT CASLNRDMNTEAFF
15 TRBJ2-5 TRBV11-3 NA NA TGTGCCAGCAGCTTAGATTCAGGGGCGGAAGAGACCCAGTACTTC CASSLDSGAEETQYF
15 TRBJ2-3 TRBV25-1 NA TRBD2 TGTGCCAGCAGCACCTGGGAGGGTCAAGGGGATACGCAGTATTTT CASSTWEGQGDTQYF
17 TRBJ2-2 TRBV4-1 NA TRBD2 TGCGCCAGCAGTCCCCTTGGCGGGAGGAGTAACACCGGGGAGCTGTTTTTT CASSPLGGRSNTGELFF